Presented here are 8 T cell receptor beta chains from one specimen sequenced in a study of blood T cells in healthy people across ages. A sample-barcoded 5' primer and a J-beta primer mix were used in a second PCR of roughly 7 to 11 cycles. Using its own MiXCR run on the 5' RACE reads, TCRdb lists one record per CDR3 protein. The table has hundreds of thousands of distinct CDR3 sequences, about 52% seen once. The specimen was blood. These receptors originate from a woman in her sixties in good health.

The chain recombines TRBV7-9 with TRBJ2-5; the D gene is possibly TRBD2 (6 bases). The DNA end favors TRBJ2-7, so the J call may be wrong. This CDR3 comprises 14 residues. Germline V gene lookup returns CDR1 SEHNR and CDR2 FQNEAQ (reference sequence). DNA for the CDR3: TGTGCCAGCAGCTTAGGGGAGGCCCACTACGAGCAGTACTTC. It translates to CASSLGEAHYEQYF.

The chain uses TRBV5-1 and TRBJ2-1; 8 nucleotides line up with TRBD1. CDR1 SGHRS and CDR2 YFSETQ come from the germline V gene. Trimming cost V 4 bases and J 0 bases; bases outside gene matches: 12. There are 18 residues in the CDR3. CDR3 sequence reads: CASSSHRGTLSSYNEQFF. In nucleotides, the CDR3 is TGCGCCAGCAGCAGTCACAGGGGGACCTTAAGCTCCTACAATGAGCAGTTCTTC.

This chain joins TRBV6-5 and TRBJ2-7; D not resolved. The V gene's germline CDR1 is MNHEY and CDR2 SVGAGI. The CDR3 loop spans 16 amino acids. V lost 0 bases and J 0 bases, leaving 12 bases between the germline ends. This CDR3 reads CASSYSGQESSYEQYF. In DNA, the CDR3 is TGTGCCAGCAGTTACTCGGGTCAGGAGAGCTCCTACGAGCAGTACTTC.

The sample holds a few counts of this clonotype. The chain recombines TRBV30 with TRBJ2-6, with 7 bases fitting TRBD2. Germline V CDR1 and CDR2: GTSNPN, SVGIG (reference sequence). The CDR3 consists of 15 residues. V lost 2 bases and J lost 3; bases outside the gene matches: 4. The CDR3 region has the DNA TGTGCCTGGAGTTCAACTAGCGATGGGGCCAACGTCCTGACTTTC. It is translated as CAWSSTSDGANVLTF. The whole variable domain, remainder taken from reference TRBV30 and TRBJ2-6, is SQTIHQWPATLVQPVGSPLSLECTVEGTSNPNLYWYRQAAGRGLQLLFYSVGIGQISSEVPQNLSASRPQDRQFILSSKKLLLSDSGFYLCAWSSTSDGANVLTFGAGSRLTVL.

A few counts support this clonotype. The chain combines TRBV2 with TRBJ2-1; the match to TRBD2 covers 9 bases. From germline, CDR1 is SNHLY and CDR2 FYNNEI. J was trimmed by 0 bases and V by 10 bases; bases with no gene match: 7. The CDR3 is made up of 15 amino acids. This CDR3 is CATMQLAGSYNEQFF. The CDR3 bases are TGTGCCACCATGCAACTAGCGGGCTCCTACAATGAGCAGTTCTTC.

The chain joins TRBV20-1 to TRBJ2-7; 8 positions agree with TRBD2. With V trimmed by 5 bases and J by 3 bases, 6 bases remained unmatched. Germline CDR1 reads DFQATT; CDR2 reads SNEGSKA (reference sequence). CDR3 length equals 13 residues. In DNA form, the CDR3 reads TGCAGTGCTCCCGGGACTAGGATCTACGAGCAGTACTTC. It is translated as CSAPGTRIYEQYF.

This clonotype was counted at least ten times. CDR3 sequence: CASSITGGYEQYF. CDR3 DNA: TGTGCCAGCAGCATAACAGGGGGCTACGAGCAGTACTTC. The V and J genes are TRBV7-9 and TRBJ2-7; 8 nucleotides match TRBD1. The CDR3 consists of 13 residues. Per the germline V gene, CDR1 is SEHNR and CDR2 is FQNEAQ (reference sequence). V dropped 5 bases and J dropped 3; count of bases not matched to a gene: 3.

This rearrangement joins TRBV20-1 to TRBJ1-6; no clear D gene. The CDR3 runs to 15 residues. With 1 base removed from V and 6 bases from J, the gap between germline ends came to 13 bases. Germline assignment: CDR1 DFQATT and CDR2 SNEGSKA (reference sequence). The CDR3 spells CSARVARSANSPLHF. The CDR3 nucleotides read TGCAGTGCTAGAGTCGCCCGGTCAGCTAATTCACCCCTCCACTTT.